What follows is one T cell receptor beta chain and its context. The data were produced by immunoSEQ multiplex PCR, yet TCRdb's version contains in-frame clones alone and is incomplete. Counted here are some 110,000 clones, roughly nine tenths occurring once; the ten biggest clones make up approximately 0.48%. These data originate in a study of OX40 agonist ivuxolimab in advanced cancers. The specimen was CD4+ or CD8+ T cells sorted from blood, collected in a trial of the OX40 agonist ivuxolimab. The source of this sequence is an adult with an advanced solid tumor such as melanoma, head and neck, liver or kidney cancer.

CDR3 in DNA: TGCAGCGGAGGTGTTCCCGGGGAAAAACTGTTTTTT. Protein sequence: CSGGVPGEKLFF. The chain couples TRBV29-1 to TRBJ1-4; D gene ambiguous. Trimming cost V 7 bases and J 8 bases, with 14 bases left between them. Per the germline V gene, CDR1 is SQVTM and CDR2 is ANQGSEA. This CDR3 has 12 amino acids.